This entry lists 6 T cell receptor beta chains sequenced from one sample in a study of T cells expressing NK-cell markers. TCRdb re-called the 5' RACE reads; one entry per CDR3 protein, DNA not given. Its table records about 160,000 distinct CDR3 sequences. What was sequenced was blood T cells: a sorted CD56 or NKG2C T cell subset, CD4+ or CD8+ T cells, or bulk PBMC T cells (not recorded which). These receptors came from a woman between 18 and 70 years old in good health.

The chain uses TRBV6-1 and TRBJ1-2; the TCRdb D gene call, TRBD1, has no DNA to confirm it. Looked up from germline, CDR1 is MNHNS and CDR2 is SASEGT. CDR3 length: 13 amino acids. The CDR3: CASSGTGIYGYTF.

The chain's CDR3 is CASSKAGGTSQAFF. V gene TRBV12-3 or TRBV12-4 combines with J gene TRBJ1-1. The CDR3 consists of 14 residues.

The chain has TRBV14 and TRBJ2-2; TCRdb lists TRBD2, though no DNA is available to test this call. CDR1 is SGHDN and CDR2 is FVKESK in the germline V gene. CDR3 length equals 19 residues. The CDR3 sequence is CASSQGPLSGSYSAGELFF.

The chain is built from TRBV11-2 and TRBJ2-3; TCRdb returns TRBD1, unconfirmable since there is no DNA. Germline-derived CDR1 and CDR2 are SGHAT and FQNNGV. The CDR3 runs 18 residues. CDR3 sequence: CASSSGRGTGYSTDTQYF.

The chain combines TRBV20-1 with TRBJ1-6; TCRdb proposes TRBD1, but this gene call is untestable without DNA. The CDR3 is made up of 14 amino acids. CDR1 is DFQATT and CDR2 is SNEGSKA in the germline V gene (reference sequence). Here the CDR3 reads CSARGGTGSSPLHF.

J is TRBJ2-6 and V is TRBV27. In germline, CDR1 is MNHEY, CDR2 SMNVEV (reference sequence). This CDR3 spans 17 amino acids. CDR3 sequence: CASSLGLQLSGANVLTF.